This T cell receptor beta chain was retrieved from a study of spatial heterogeneity in lung cancer. Time point denoted: sample taken at primary tumor resection. Material for sequencing was whole RNA from tumor, nontumor lung or frozen PBMC, left unsorted. The donor population consisted of just over 70 patients with untreated, early-stage non-small cell lung cancer. This clonotype occurred a few times. The CDR3 totals 12 residues. TCRdb itself ran the 5' RACE reads through MiXCR, one entry per CDR3 protein. The sample consists of tens of thousands of distinct CDR3 sequences, around 21% of them appearing once.

This receptor was taken from a male donor with early-stage non-small cell lung cancer. The input for sequencing was PBMCs, taken at surgery. The chain carries TRBV21-1 and TRBJ2-7; TRBD1, the table's D call, was not compared with the DNA. TRBV21-1 is classified as a pseudogene. CDR3 protein: CASSTLGHEQYF. CDR3 DNA sequence: TGTGCCAGCAGCACCCTGGGCCACGAGCAGTACTTC.